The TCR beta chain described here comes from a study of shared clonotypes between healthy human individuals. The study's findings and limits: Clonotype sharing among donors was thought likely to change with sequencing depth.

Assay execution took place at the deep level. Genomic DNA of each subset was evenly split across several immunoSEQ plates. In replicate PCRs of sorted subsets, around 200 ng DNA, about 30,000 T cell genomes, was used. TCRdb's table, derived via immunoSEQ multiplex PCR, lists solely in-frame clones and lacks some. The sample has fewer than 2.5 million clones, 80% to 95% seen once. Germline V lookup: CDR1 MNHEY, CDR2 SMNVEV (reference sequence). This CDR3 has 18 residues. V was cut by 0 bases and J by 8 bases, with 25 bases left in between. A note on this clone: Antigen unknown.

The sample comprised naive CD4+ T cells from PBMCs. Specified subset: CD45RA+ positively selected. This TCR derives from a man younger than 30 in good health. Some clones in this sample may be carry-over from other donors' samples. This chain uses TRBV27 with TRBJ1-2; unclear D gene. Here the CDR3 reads CASSLSVGAAGAARGYTF. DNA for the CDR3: TGTGCCAGCAGTTTATCGGTGGGCGCTGCGGGCGCTGCCAGAGGCTACACCTTC.